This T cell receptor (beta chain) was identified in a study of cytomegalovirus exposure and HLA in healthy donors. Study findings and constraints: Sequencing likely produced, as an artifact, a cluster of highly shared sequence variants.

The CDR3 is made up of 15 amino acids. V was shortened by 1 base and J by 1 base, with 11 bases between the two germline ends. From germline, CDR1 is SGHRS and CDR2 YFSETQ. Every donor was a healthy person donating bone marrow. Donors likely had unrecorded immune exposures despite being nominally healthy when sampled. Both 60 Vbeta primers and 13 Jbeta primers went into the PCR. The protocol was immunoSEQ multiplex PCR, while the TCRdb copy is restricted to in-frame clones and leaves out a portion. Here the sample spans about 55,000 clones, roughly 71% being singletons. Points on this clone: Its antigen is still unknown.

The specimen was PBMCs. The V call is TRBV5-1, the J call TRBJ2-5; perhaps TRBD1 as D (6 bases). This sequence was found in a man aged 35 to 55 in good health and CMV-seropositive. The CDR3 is CASSLTGQTQETQYF. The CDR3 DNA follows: TGCGCCAGCAGCTTGACCGGACAGACCCAAGAGACCCAGTACTTC.